This T cell receptor (beta chain) was identified in a study of blood T cell repertoires in COVID-19. Across the study: Acute and convalescent COVID-19 samples came from the United States, Italy and Spain. Sources were T cells, B-cell-depleted T cells, or PBMCs; the material itself was cDNA or gDNA.

Original analysis: Estimation of nucleated cell counts relied on the amplification of reference gene primers. Produced via immunoSEQ multiplex PCR; TCRdb's table is partial and in-frame only. V, J and clone size are taken as reported in that table, and D and trimming were inferred from the DNA itself. The table records about 70,000 clones, around 90% of them present only once. The CDR3 runs to 16 residues. V lost 4 bases to trimming and J lost 5 bases; unmatched junction nucleotides: 14. CDR1 is SGHNT, CDR2 YYREEE, per germline (reference sequence). V gene TRBV5-4 combines with J gene TRBJ1-1; the match to TRBD1 covers 7 bases. The sequenced material came from peripheral blood. The clonotype originates from a human donor in a cohort sampled during active COVID-19. The chain's CDR3 is CASSPWTGTGGTEAFF. The DNA for the CDR3 is TGTGCCAGCAGCCCCTGGACAGGCACCGGGGGTACTGAAGCTTTCTTT.